These 25 T cell receptor beta chains were sequenced from one sample in a study of blood T cell repertoires in COVID-19. The method was immunoSEQ multiplex PCR; TCRdb's version includes in-frame clones alone and lacks a portion of them. The sample comprises under 80,000 clones, around 77% of which are singletons, and less than 25% rests with the top ten. The source material was peripheral blood. These receptors all come from a man of 80 years or more with active or convalescent COVID-19.

The V gene is TRBV6-5, the J gene TRBJ2-7, with D tentatively TRBD2 (5 bases). The germline V gene has CDR1 MNHEY and CDR2 SVGAGI. The CDR3 is 15 residues long. Trimming shortened V by 4 bases and J by 4 bases, and 17 bases separated the two germline ends. The DNA for the CDR3 is TGTGCCAGCAGTTGGGGAGAAATGATAGGGTACGAGCAGTACTTC. Residues: CASSWGEMIGYEQYF.

A few counts support this clone. The rearrangement uses TRBV27 and TRBJ1-2; D unclear. The CDR3 consists of 13 residues. Trimming shortened V by 6 bases and J by 6 bases, and 14 bases separated the two germline ends. Germline V CDR1 and CDR2: MNHEY, SMNVEV (reference sequence). The CDR3 region is CASSPRRGNGYTF. As DNA, the CDR3 is TGTGCCAGCAGCCCCCGGCGGGGTAATGGCTACACCTTC.

The rearrangement joins TRBV11-1 to TRBJ2-2, with D possibly TRBD1 on 5 matching bases. Germline CDR1 is SGHAT and CDR2 is FQDESV (reference sequence). The CDR3 covers 13 residues. Trimming cost V 3 bases and J 5 bases, with 7 bases left between them. CDR3 loop: CASSFQGTGELFF. CDR3 nucleotides: TGTGCCAGCAGCTTTCAGGGAACCGGGGAGCTGTTTTTT.

This clone came up once. The J gene is TRBJ1-4, the V gene TRBV2, with D unresolved. Trimming removed 2 bases at V and 8 bases at J, with 15 bases between. The CDR3 has 15 amino acids. Germline V gene lookup returns CDR1 SNHLY and CDR2 FYNNEI. The CDR3 nucleotides read TGTGCCAGCAGTGAAATCCCTGGCTCGGGGGAAAAACTGTTTTTT. As protein: CASSEIPGSGEKLFF.

The V gene is TRBV25-1, the J gene TRBJ1-1; 8 nucleotides agree with TRBD1. V lost 5 bases and J lost 4; bases outside the gene matches: 0. In germline, CDR1 is MGHDK, CDR2 SYGVNS. CDR3 length: 12 residues. For the CDR3, the DNA is TGTGCCAGCAGTACAGGGGGCACTGAAGCTTTCTTT. Translating gives CASSTGGTEAFF.

This chain links TRBV4-2 with TRBJ2-1; TRBD2 might be the D (6 bases). CDR3 size: 16 residues. V dropped 3 bases and J dropped 6 bases, with 18 bases sitting between them. Germline-derived CDR1 and CDR2 are LGHNA and YNFKEQ. As DNA, the CDR3 is TGTGCCAGCAGCCAGTACTGGGGGGAGAGGCCCAATGAGCAGTTCTTC. It encodes CASSQYWGERPNEQFF.

The rearrangement joins TRBV7-9 to TRBJ2-3; 7 nucleotides line up with TRBD1. Germline assignment: CDR1 SEHNR and CDR2 FQNEAQ (reference sequence). The CDR3 loop spans 14 amino acids. J was trimmed by 2 bases and V by 4 bases; bases with no gene match: 3. The CDR3 is CASSYGTVTDTQYF. The CDR3 DNA follows: TGTGCCAGCAGCTATGGGACAGTCACAGATACGCAGTATTTT.

The chain carries TRBV2 and TRBJ2-7; 8 bases agree with TRBD2. This CDR3 comprises 15 residues. Germline CDR1 is SNHLY and CDR2 is FYNNEI. Unmatched junction bases numbered 8, after V lost 6 bases and J lost 1 base. In DNA form, the CDR3 reads TGTGCCAGCAGGGATCTGGCTAGCGGGTCCTACGAGCAGTACTTC. It codes for CASRDLASGSYEQYF.

This clone was found once. The chain carries TRBV10-3 and TRBJ1-4; weak D call: TRBD1 (5 bases). The CDR3 loop spans 13 amino acids. The V end was cut by 5 bases, the J end by 8 bases, with 12 bases between. Germline CDR1 is ENHRY and CDR2 is SYGVKD. The CDR3 bases are TGTGCCATCAGTCTTCTGGCAGGGGAAAAACTGTTTTTT. Protein product: CAISLLAGEKLFF.

V gene TRBV19 combines with J gene TRBJ2-1; 11 positions match TRBD2. This CDR3 comprises 15 residues. From germline, CDR1 is LNHDA and CDR2 SQIVND (reference sequence). Germline trimming cut 4 bases from V and 7 bases from J; bases unmatched to any gene: 6. CDR3 nucleotide sequence: TGTGCCAGTAGTAATGCAGGACTAGCGGGTAATGAGCAGTTCTTC. This sequence encodes CASSNAGLAGNEQFF.

The chain employs TRBV5-1 and TRBJ2-5, with 7 positions matching TRBD1. Germline trimming cut 4 bases from V and 4 bases from J; bases unmatched to any gene: 4. The length of the CDR3 is 13 residues. Germline CDR1 and CDR2: SGHRS and YFSETQ. The CDR3 nucleotides are TGCGCCAGCAGCAGGTACAGGGGAGAGACCCAGTACTTC. It is translated as CASSRYRGETQYF. The whole variable domain, filled in from reference TRBV5-1 and TRBJ2-5, reads KAGVTQTPRYLIKTRGQQVTLSCSPISGHRSVSWYQQTPGQGLQFLFEYFSETQRNKGNFPGRFSGRQFSNSRSEMNVSTLELGDSALYLCASSRYRGETQYFGPGTRLLVL.

The genes are TRBV5-1 and TRBJ2-1; 10 bases line up with TRBD1. Looked up from germline, CDR1 is SGHRS and CDR2 is YFSETQ. The ends lost 3 bases at V and 7 bases at J; junction bases unmatched: 10. The CDR3 covers 16 residues. The CDR3 is CASSSGTGASVNEQFF. The CDR3, as DNA: TGCGCCAGCAGCTCAGGGACAGGGGCAAGTGTTAATGAGCAGTTCTTC.

The chain joins TRBV7-9 to TRBJ2-2, with TRBD2 matching 8 bases. CDR1 and CDR2 from the germline V gene are SEHNR and FQNEAQ (reference sequence). The V segment lost 2 bases and the J segment 0 bases; nucleotides outside the gene matches: 2. The CDR3 consists of 16 residues. The CDR3 loop is CASSLLAGPNTGELFF. The CDR3 DNA is TGTGCCAGCAGCTTACTAGCGGGCCCGAACACCGGGGAGCTGTTTTTT.

This clone was seen a few times. The V and J genes are TRBV9 and TRBJ1-6; D might be TRBD1 (5 bases). CDR1 is SGDLS and CDR2 is YYNGEE in the germline V gene. The V end was cut by 0 bases, the J end by 6 bases, with 13 bases between. The CDR3 covers 16 residues. CDR3 DNA: TGTGCCAGCAGCGTAGAGGCGGGGCATAGTAATTCACCCCTCCACTTT. Residues: CASSVEAGHSNSPLHF.

The chain uses TRBV5-1 and TRBJ2-5; a possible D gene is TRBD2 (5 bases). The germline V gene encodes CDR1 SGHRS and CDR2 YFSETQ. This CDR3 comprises 14 residues. V was shortened by 2 bases and J by 5 bases, with 13 bases between the two germline ends. The CDR3 loop reads CASSFLQGGETQYF. Here the CDR3 DNA reads TGCGCCAGCAGCTTCCTTCAAGGCGGGGAGACCCAGTACTTC.

This clone was counted once. The gene calls are TRBV5-4 and TRBJ1-5; D perhaps matches TRBD1 (5 bases). V lost 4 bases, J lost 5 bases, and 10 bases lay in between. There are 13 residues in the CDR3. The V gene's germline CDR1 is SGHNT and CDR2 YYREEE (reference sequence). CDR3 nucleotide sequence: TGTGCCAGCAGCCAGGGCGTTGATCAGCCCCAGCATTTT. It specifies CASSQGVDQPQHF.

The rearrangement links TRBV30 to TRBJ2-7; 8 positions match TRBD1. Looked up from germline, CDR1 is GTSNPN and CDR2 is SVGIG (reference sequence). Germline trimming cut 3 bases from V and 1 base from J; bases unmatched to any gene: 8. This CDR3 contains 15 residues. This CDR3 is CAWSATGVRSYEQYF. CDR3 nucleotides: TGTGCCTGGAGCGCGACAGGGGTTAGATCCTACGAGCAGTACTTC.

This clone was seen a handful of times. V usage is TRBV7-3 and J usage is TRBJ2-1, with TRBD1 matching 9 bases. CDR3 length: 14 amino acids. CDR1 SGHTA and CDR2 FQGTGA come from the germline V gene. V lost 5 bases and J lost 9; bases outside the gene matches: 8. CDR3 sequence: CASSPGQGLGEQFF. The CDR3, as DNA: TGTGCCAGCAGCCCGGGACAGGGTTTGGGTGAGCAGTTCTTC.

The chain employs TRBV7-8 and TRBJ2-5, with TRBD2 matching over 7 bases. V lost 3 bases and J lost 7; bases outside the gene matches: 14. The germline gives CDR1 SGHVS, CDR2 FQNEAQ. The CDR3 extends over 16 amino acids. DNA for the CDR3: TGTGCCAGCAGCTTCATCTCGCGTACCCCGGGAGGGACCCAGTACTTC. Protein product: CASSFISRTPGGTQYF.

V is TRBV19 and J is TRBJ2-4, with TRBD1 identical over 7 bases. This CDR3 has 12 amino acids. CDR1 and CDR2 from the germline V gene are LNHDA and SQIVND (reference sequence). The J segment lost 7 bases and the V segment lost 9 bases, leaving 6 bases of the junction unmatched. The CDR3 loop is CASGQAGNIQYF. The CDR3 DNA sequence: TGTGCCAGCGGACAGGCAGGGAACATTCAGTACTTC.

The chain joins TRBV19 to TRBJ2-1; D may be TRBD2 (7 bases). V lost 5 bases and J 15 bases, leaving 26 bases between the germline ends. Germline V gives CDR1 LNHDA, CDR2 SQIVND (reference sequence). The CDR3 runs 15 residues. The CDR3 spells CASSPRGGPLQAPFF. The CDR3, as DNA: TGTGCCAGTAGTCCAAGGGGGGGCCCTTTACAGGCCCCGTTCTTC. Complete variable domain (other parts from reference TRBV19 and TRBJ2-1): DGGITQSPKYLFRKEGQNVTLSCEQNLNHDAMYWYRQDPGQGLRLIYYSQIVNDFQKGDIAEGYSVSREKKESFPLTVTSAQKNPTAFYLCASSPRGGPLQAPFFGPGTRLTVL.

The V call is TRBV12-3 or TRBV12-4, the J call TRBJ1-6; D gene uncertain. V dropped 4 bases and J dropped 11 bases, with 9 bases sitting between them. CDR3 length: 12 amino acids. The CDR3 nucleotides are TGTGCCAGCAGTTCGAGGCCCACACCCCTCCACTTT. Protein: CASSSRPTPLHF.

The chain combines TRBV27 with TRBJ2-4, with D hard to call. Germline V gene sequence: CDR1 MNHEY, CDR2 SMNVEV (reference sequence). CDR3 size: 12 residues. Trimming cost V 8 bases and J 10 bases, with 15 bases left between them. The CDR3 here is CASSSRGTIQYF. The DNA of the CDR3 is TGTGCCAGCTCCTCCAGAGGCACTATTCAGTACTTC.

This chain connects TRBV6-5 to TRBJ2-2; 7 bases line up with TRBD2. There are 15 residues in the CDR3. Germline V gene lookup returns CDR1 MNHEY and CDR2 SVGAGI. V gave up 2 bases and J gave up 5 bases; unmatched junction bases: 5. CDR3 bases: TGTGCCAGCAGTTACGGGGGACTACATACCGGGGAGCTGTTTTTT. Protein: CASSYGGLHTGELFF.

This clone appeared a few times. The chain recombines TRBV3-1 (or the pseudogene TRBV3-2) with TRBJ2-2, with 10 bases that match TRBD1. The CDR3 runs to 15 residues. CDR1 and CDR2 from the germline V gene are LGHDT and YNNKEL (reference sequence). V shed 8 bases and J 2 bases; nucleotides not matched to a gene: 5. CDR3 nucleotides: TGTGCCAGCGCGGGACAGGGGCTAAACACCGGGGAGCTGTTTTTT. Its protein is CASAGQGLNTGELFF.